This T cell receptor (beta chain) is drawn from a study of vaccination effects on CD4 cells after COVID-19. Expansion with viral peptide pools was applied to antigen-specific CD4+ T cells by the ViraFEST assay prior to sequencing. Cells that had been cultured for roughly eleven days were the source of isolated CD4+ T cells. Subjects were given two BNT162b2 or mRNA-1273 vaccine doses. Half-medium changes using IL-2 medium occurred on days 3 and 7. Here immunoSEQ multiplex PCR was the method, and the copy in TCRdb shows in-frame clones only, minus some. The sample records about 38,000 clones, approximately 82% being singletons. With V trimmed by 7 bases and J by 2 bases, 8 bases remained unmatched. Germline CDR1 and CDR2: MNHNY and SVGAGI (reference sequence). The CDR3 consists of 15 residues. With respect to this clone: Its specificity is unknown.

J is TRBJ2-4 and V is TRBV6-6; 7 positions agree with TRBD1. Sequenced here: CD4+ T cells from PBMCs cultured with HCoV-NL63 spike peptides, sampled after COVID-19 vaccination. The sequence was collected from a human donor who received a COVID-19 vaccine. Some clones in this sample may be carry-over from other donors' samples. In DNA form, the CDR3 reads TGTGCCAGCACCCCGAAGACAGGGTCCAAAAACATTCAGTACTTC. This codes for CASTPKTGSKNIQYF.